Below, 16 T cell receptor beta chains from the same sample are listed, as sequenced in a study of Ad26.COV2.S vaccination and SARS-CoV-2 variants. Treatment described: some 20 received Ad26.COV2.S at low or high dose, single or two shots; roughly five received placebo; per-sample allocation not given. Vaccine and placebo recipients were sampled on day 63 after the first injection. The assay was immunoSEQ multiplex PCR, and TCRdb's table has in-frame clones only and misses some. The profile shows hundreds of thousands of clones, approximately 90% of them singletons. The source material was peripheral blood, sampled in a trial of Ad26.COV2.S vaccine versus placebo. The receptors shown here come from a person between 18 and 65 years old who received the Ad26.COV2.S COVID-19 vaccine or a placebo.

The chain joins TRBV5-1 to TRBJ1-4; no clear D gene. Trimming cost V 0 bases and J 4 bases, with 7 bases left between them. This CDR3 contains 14 residues. CDR1 and CDR2 from the germline V gene are SGHRS and YFSETQ. The CDR3 region has the DNA TGCGCCAGCAGCTTGGATGAGAGTAATGAAAAACTGTTTTTT. Protein product: CASSLDESNEKLFF.

The chain couples TRBV5-1 to TRBJ1-4; D is uncertain. The CDR3 contains 14 residues. V lost 1 base and J 0 bases, leaving 4 bases between the germline ends. The germline V gene encodes CDR1 SGHRS and CDR2 YFSETQ. The CDR3 is CASSLTATNEKLFF. The CDR3 DNA follows: TGCGCCAGCAGCTTGACAGCAACTAATGAAAAACTGTTTTTT. The whole variable domain, filled in from reference TRBV5-1 and TRBJ1-4, reads KAGVTQTPRYLIKTRGQQVTLSCSPISGHRSVSWYQQTPGQGLQFLFEYFSETQRNKGNFPGRFSGRQFSNSRSEMNVSTLELGDSALYLCASSLTATNEKLFFGSGTQLSVL.

V usage is TRBV20-1 and J usage is TRBJ2-3; D ambiguous. Germline V gene sequence: CDR1 DFQATT, CDR2 SNEGSKA (reference sequence). The CDR3 is 11 residues long. Trimming removed 5 bases from V and 2 bases from J, with 5 bases in between. CDR3 protein: CSARLTDTQYF. The CDR3 DNA sequence: TGCAGTGCTCGCCTCACAGATACGCAGTATTTT.

This sequence joins TRBV18 and TRBJ1-3; D ambiguous. Germline V CDR1 and CDR2: KGHSH, LQKENI. The CDR3 extends over 15 amino acids. V gave up 4 bases and J gave up 0 bases, with 10 bases separating them. CDR3 nucleotide sequence: TGTGCCAGCTCACTGCGGACGAACTCTGGAAACACCATATATTTT. Amino acid sequence: CASSLRTNSGNTIYF.

This chain connects TRBV5-6 to TRBJ1-3, with 7 bases lining up with TRBD1. The CDR3 is 16 amino acids. The germline V gene encodes CDR1 SGHDT and CDR2 YYEEEE. Trimming took 4 bases from V and 4 from J; bases not matched to a gene: 11. The chain's CDR3 is CASSLTTGAYGNTIYF. The CDR3 DNA sequence: TGTGCCAGCAGCCTAACTACAGGGGCATACGGAAACACCATATATTTT.

About this clone: Other DNA sequences in the sample encode the same CDR3. The rearrangement joins TRBV3-1 (or the pseudogene TRBV3-2) to TRBJ2-7; TRBD1 might be the D (6 bases). The CDR3 consists of 13 residues. Germline V CDR1 and CDR2: LGHDT, YNNKEL (reference sequence). The ends were cut back, 4 bases at V and 2 bases at J, with 9 bases in the middle. The CDR3: CASSLKGAYEQYF. The CDR3 nucleotides read TGTGCCAGCAGCCTCAAGGGGGCCTACGAGCAGTACTTC.

The chain couples TRBV10-2 to TRBJ2-1, with 10 bases matching TRBD1. V lost 5 bases to trimming and J lost 7 bases; unmatched junction nucleotides: 8. Germline V gene lookup returns CDR1 WSHSY and CDR2 SAAADI. The CDR3 contains 15 residues. CDR3 nucleotides: TGCGCCAGCAGTATGACAGGGGGCGGTAGGAATGAGCAGTTCTTC. Its protein product is CASSMTGGGRNEQFF.

Concerning this clone: Other DNA sequences in this specimen translate into the identical CDR3. This chain uses TRBV19 with TRBJ2-3; no firm D call. V lost 0 bases and J lost 3, with 4 bases in between. Per the germline V gene, CDR1 is LNHDA and CDR2 is SQIVND (reference sequence). The CDR3 has 13 residues. CDR3 bases: TGTGCCAGTAGTATAGAGGGAACAGATACGCAGTATTTT. Translation gives CASSIEGTDTQYF.

The chain combines TRBV3-1 (or the pseudogene TRBV3-2) with TRBJ1-3, with 7 bases fitting TRBD1. CDR1 and CDR2 from the germline V gene are LGHDT and YNNKEL (reference sequence). Trimming removed 7 bases from V and 8 bases from J; junction bases left unmatched: 11. This CDR3 is built from 14 residues. In nucleotides, the CDR3 is TGTGCCAGCACCCAGGGGGTCCTAGGAGACACCATATATTTT. Translating gives CASTQGVLGDTIYF.

This sequence joins TRBV27 and TRBJ1-5, with 7 bases fitting TRBD1. Trimming took 0 bases from V and 7 from J; bases not matched to a gene: 6. There are 15 residues in the CDR3. Germline V gene sequence: CDR1 MNHEY, CDR2 SMNVEV (reference sequence). The CDR3: CASSLSATGSQPQHF. CDR3 nucleotide sequence: TGTGCCAGCAGTTTATCGGCGACAGGGTCCCAGCCCCAGCATTTT.

The V gene is TRBV19, the J gene TRBJ2-3, with 7 bases lining up with TRBD1. CDR3 size: 18 residues. The germline CDR1 and CDR2 sequences are LNHDA and SQIVND (reference sequence). V lost 5 bases and J lost 0; bases outside the gene matches: 14. The CDR3 DNA sequence: TGTGCCAGTAGTCCCCGCCCCCCGGGACAGACTAGCACAGATACGCAGTATTTT. Its protein is CASSPRPPGQTSTDTQYF. Drawing the rest from reference TRBV19 and TRBJ2-3, the complete variable domain is DGGITQSPKYLFRKEGQNVTLSCEQNLNHDAMYWYRQDPGQGLRLIYYSQIVNDFQKGDIAEGYSVSREKKESFPLTVTSAQKNPTAFYLCASSPRPPGQTSTDTQYFGPGTRLTVL.

The gene calls are TRBV7-4 and TRBJ2-5; 7 nucleotides match TRBD2. CDR3 length: 17 residues. Germline V lookup: CDR1 SGHVT, CDR2 SQSDAQ. V shed 1 base and J 5 bases; nucleotides not matched to a gene: 13. For the CDR3, the DNA is TGTGCCAGCAGCTTAGGGAACGGGAGGCGGAATTGGGAGACCCAGTACTTC. Its translation: CASSLGNGRRNWETQYF.

The chain couples TRBV6-2 or TRBV6-3 to TRBJ2-5; D is unclear. This CDR3 comprises 12 residues. V lost 5 bases to trimming and J lost 2 bases, with 6 bases between them. From germline, CDR1 is MNHEY and CDR2 SVGEGT. The CDR3 reads CASSDIQETQYF. The CDR3 bases are TGTGCCAGCAGTGACATACAAGAGACCCAGTACTTC.

This chain links TRBV4-1 with TRBJ2-7; D remains unclear. Trimming took off 0 bases at V and 3 bases at J, with 15 bases between the two ends. Germline lookup yields CDR1 MGHRA and CDR2 YSYEKL. The CDR3 consists of 16 residues. This CDR3 reads CASSQERRSWGYEQYF. CDR3 DNA: TGCGCCAGCAGCCAAGAGAGACGGTCATGGGGCTACGAGCAGTACTTC.

This clone was seen more than once but under ten times. This chain connects TRBV4-1 to TRBJ2-7; a weak D match, TRBD1 (6 bases). V was pared by 1 base and J by 4 bases, with 11 bases between. The germline CDR1 and CDR2 sequences are MGHRA and YSYEKL. There are 14 residues in the CDR3. CDR3 in amino acids: CASSQAETGYEQYF. In DNA form, the CDR3 reads TGCGCCAGCAGCCAAGCGGAGACAGGTTACGAGCAGTACTTC.

DNA for the CDR3: TGTGCCAGCAGCGCCCGGGCTGCGGGGTCAGAAAGTCTCTACGAGCAGTACTTC. Translated: CASSARAAGSESLYEQYF. The chain links TRBV7-3 to TRBJ2-7; possible D gene TRBD2, 6 bases. Germline lookup yields CDR1 SGHTA and CDR2 FQGTGA. Trimming took 5 bases from V and 3 from J, leaving 26 bases between them. This CDR3 is built from 18 residues. Full variable domain (rest looked up from reference TRBV7-3 and TRBJ2-7): GAGVSQTPSNKVTEKGKYVELRCDPISGHTALYWYRQSLGQGPEFLIYFQGTGAADDSGLPNDRFFAVRPEGSVSTLKIQRTERGDSAVYLCASSARAAGSESLYEQYFGPGTRLTVT.